A single T cell receptor (beta chain) is shown here with its context. Seattle's cohort entered during active infection and was followed longitudinally. These data come from a study of blood T cell repertoires in COVID-19. Study details: Nucleic acid was either cDNA or gDNA, and it came from T cells, B-cell-depleted T cells, or PBMCs.

As handled by the study authors: Reference gene primer amplification gave estimated nucleated cell counts. Clones were sequenced by immunoSEQ multiplex PCR, and TCRdb holds only the in-frame ones, with some missing. Clone size and V and J calls were adopted from that table, with D and trimming inferred from the DNA. The profile shows roughly 350,000 clones, around 87% of them singletons. This CDR3 is built from 15 residues. Trimming removed 5 bases from V and 6 bases from J, with 17 bases in between. Germline lookup yields CDR1 SGHVS and CDR2 FNYEAQ. Specimen: peripheral blood. The V call is TRBV7-6, the J call TRBJ2-1; TRBD2 might be the D (6 bases). The TCR originated in a woman aged 25 to 39 with COVID-19, enrolled during active disease. As DNA, the CDR3 is TGTGCCAGCAGCCAAACCGGGACTCCTCTCAATGAGCAGTTCTTC. It yields the protein CASSQTGTPLNEQFF.